The rows below give T cell receptor beta chains drawn from one sample of a study of neoadjuvant anti-PD-1 for oral cavity cancer. Repertoires were generated with immunoSEQ multiplex PCR, while TCRdb's copy carries only in-frame clones and drops some. The table includes around 13,000 clones, 60% to 85% detected once. This material consisted of PBMCs, taken after nivolumab (anti-PD-1) treatment. The receptors were gathered from a person aged 40 to 85 with oral cavity squamous cell carcinoma. Each CDR3 is given with its conserved first and last residue. A D gene is named only where the DNA matches it firmly. Clone size, where shown, is once, few, many, or a class for clones that have expanded.

size,J,V,D,CDR3,DNA
few,TRBJ1-6,TRBV27,-,CASAPLQGRYNSPLHF,TGTGCCAGCGCTCCTTTACAGGGCCGCTATAATTCACCCCTCCACTTT
once,TRBJ2-1,TRBV10-3,TRBD2,CAISVRTSGSSYEQFF,TGTGCCATCAGTGTTCGGACTAGCGGGAGTAGCTATGAGCAGTTCTTC
-,TRBJ2-3,TRBV19,TRBD2,CASSNNGGAPDTQYF,TGTGCCAGTAGTAATAACGGGGGGGCCCCAGATACGCAGTATTTT
-,TRBJ2-1,TRBV5-1,-,CASSPGLNLNEQFF,TGCGCCAGCAGCCCGGGACTCAACCTCAATGAGCAGTTCTTC
-,TRBJ2-1,TRBV10-3,-,CAISEGEWYNEQFF,TGTGCCATCAGTGAGGGGGAATGGTACAATGAGCAGTTCTTC
-,TRBJ2-1,TRBV19,-,CASSIRVNEQFF,TGTGCCAGTAGTATACGCGTCAATGAGCAGTTCTTC
-,TRBJ2-1,TRBV10-3,TRBD1,CAISYPGTGAASSYNEQFF,TGTGCCATCAGTTACCCCGGGACAGGGGCCGCGAGCTCCTACAATGAGCAGTTCTTC
-,TRBJ2-5,TRBV19,TRBD1,CASSKDRGETQYF,TGTGCCAGTAGTAAGGACAGGGGAGAGACCCAGTACTTC
few,TRBJ2-7,TRBV27,-,CASSYGGGNEQYF,TGTGCCAGCAGTTACGGGGGCGGAAACGAGCAGTACTTC
-,TRBJ1-2,TRBV6-5,TRBD1,CASSYGQGLFGYTF,TGTGCCAGCAGTTACGGACAGGGGTTGTTTGGCTACACCTTC
-,TRBJ1-1,TRBV18,TRBD1,CASSAGQGNTEAFF,TGTGCCAGCTCGGCGGGACAGGGGAACACTGAAGCTTTCTTT
-,TRBJ1-2,TRBV5-1,TRBD1,CASSEGDSIYGYTF,TGCGCCAGCAGCGAGGGGGACAGCATCTATGGCTACACCTTC
-,TRBJ2-3,TRBV5-5,-,CASSLSRTDTQYF,TGTGCCAGCAGCTTGTCCCGCACAGATACGCAGTATTTT
-,TRBJ2-6,TRBV14,-,CASSPGLSSGANVLTF,TGTGCCAGCAGCCCGGGCCTCAGCTCTGGGGCCAACGTCCTGACTTTC
-,TRBJ2-7,TRBV27,TRBD2,CASSFTGRDEQYF,TGTGCCAGCAGTTTCACGGGGAGGGACGAGCAGTACTTC
-,TRBJ1-1,TRBV9,-,CASSALEGGGTEAFF,TGTGCCAGCAGCGCTCTAGAGGGGGGTGGCACTGAAGCTTTCTTT
-,TRBJ1-5,TRBV2,-,CASSAEKGGQPQHF,TGTGCCAGCAGCGCGGAGAAAGGGGGTCAGCCCCAGCATTTT
-,TRBJ1-1,TRBV6-1,-,CASSLIGTNTEAFF,TGTGCCAGCAGCCTTATAGGGACGAACACTGAAGCTTTCTTT
-,TRBJ1-2,TRBV30,-,CAWRSQGVVGGYTF,TGTGCCTGGAGAAGTCAGGGAGTTGTAGGAGGCTACACCTTC
-,TRBJ1-5,TRBV7-6,TRBD1,CASSLTGGVNQPQHF,TGTGCCAGCAGCTTGACAGGGGGTGTTAATCAGCCCCAGCATTTT
-,TRBJ2-1,TRBV30,-,CAWSVLDEQFF,TGTGCCTGGAGTGTACTGGATGAGCAGTTCTTC
once,TRBJ1-5,TRBV7-9,-,CASSDGALLNQPQHF,TGTGCCAGCAGCGACGGAGCTCTTCTAAATCAGCCCCAGCATTTT
-,TRBJ1-1,TRBV7-8,TRBD1,CASSPRQGNTEAFF,TGTGCCAGCAGCCCACGACAGGGAAACACTGAAGCTTTCTTT
once,TRBJ2-4,TRBV29-1,-,CSVEALAKNIQYF,TGCAGCGTTGAGGCACTCGCCAAAAACATTCAGTACTTC